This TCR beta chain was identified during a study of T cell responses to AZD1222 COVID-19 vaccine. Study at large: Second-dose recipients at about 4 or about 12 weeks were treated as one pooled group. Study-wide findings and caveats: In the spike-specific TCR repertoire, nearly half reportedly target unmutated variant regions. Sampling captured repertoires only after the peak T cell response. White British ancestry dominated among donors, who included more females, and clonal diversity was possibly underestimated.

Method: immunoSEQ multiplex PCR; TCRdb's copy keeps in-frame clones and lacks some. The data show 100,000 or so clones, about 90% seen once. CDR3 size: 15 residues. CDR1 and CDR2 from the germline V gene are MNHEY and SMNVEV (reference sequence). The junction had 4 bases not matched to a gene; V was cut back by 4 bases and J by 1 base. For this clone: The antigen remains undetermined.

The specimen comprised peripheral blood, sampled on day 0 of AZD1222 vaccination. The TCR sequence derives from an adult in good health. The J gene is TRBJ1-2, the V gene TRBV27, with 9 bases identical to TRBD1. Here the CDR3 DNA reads TGTGCCAGCAGTTCCGGACAGGGGTATAACTATGGCTACACCTTC. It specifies CASSSGQGYNYGYTF.